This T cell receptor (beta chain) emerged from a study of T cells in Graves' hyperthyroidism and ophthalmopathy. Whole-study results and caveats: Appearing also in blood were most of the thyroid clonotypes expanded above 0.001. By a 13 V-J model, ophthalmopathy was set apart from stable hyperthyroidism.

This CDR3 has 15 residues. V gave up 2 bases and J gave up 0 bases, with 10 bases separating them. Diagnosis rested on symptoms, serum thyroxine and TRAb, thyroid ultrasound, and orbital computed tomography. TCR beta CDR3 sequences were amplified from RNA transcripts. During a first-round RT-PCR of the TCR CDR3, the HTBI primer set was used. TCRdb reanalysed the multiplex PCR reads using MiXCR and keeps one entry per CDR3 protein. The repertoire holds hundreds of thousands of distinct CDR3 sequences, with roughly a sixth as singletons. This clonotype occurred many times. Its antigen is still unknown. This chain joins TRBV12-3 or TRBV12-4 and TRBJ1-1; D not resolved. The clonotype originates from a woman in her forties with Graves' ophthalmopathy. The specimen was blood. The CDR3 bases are TGTGCCAGCAGTTTATCGATCTCTATGAACACTGAAGCTTTCTTT. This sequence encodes CASSLSISMNTEAFF.